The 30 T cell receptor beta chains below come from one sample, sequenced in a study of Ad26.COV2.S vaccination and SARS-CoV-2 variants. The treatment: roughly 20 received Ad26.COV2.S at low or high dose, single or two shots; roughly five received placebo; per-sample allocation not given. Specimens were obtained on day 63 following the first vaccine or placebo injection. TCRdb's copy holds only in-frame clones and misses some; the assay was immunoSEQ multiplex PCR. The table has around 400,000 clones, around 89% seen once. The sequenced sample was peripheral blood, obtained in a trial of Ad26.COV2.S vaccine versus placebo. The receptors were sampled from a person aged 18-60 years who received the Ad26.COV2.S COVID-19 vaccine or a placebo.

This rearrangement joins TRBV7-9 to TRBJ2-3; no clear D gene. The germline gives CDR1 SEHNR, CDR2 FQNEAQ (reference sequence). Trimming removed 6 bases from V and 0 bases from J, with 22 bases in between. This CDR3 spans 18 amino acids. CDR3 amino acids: CASSSSPYKRSSTDTQYF. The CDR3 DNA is TGTGCCAGCAGTTCCTCCCCATATAAGCGTAGTAGCACAGATACGCAGTATTTT.

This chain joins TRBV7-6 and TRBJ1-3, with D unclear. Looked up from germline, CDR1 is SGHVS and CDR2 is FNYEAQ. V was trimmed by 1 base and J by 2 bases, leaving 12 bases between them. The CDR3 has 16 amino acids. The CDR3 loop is CASSLGSGLAGNTIYF. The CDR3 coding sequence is TGTGCCAGCAGCTTAGGGTCAGGACTTGCTGGAAACACCATATATTTT.

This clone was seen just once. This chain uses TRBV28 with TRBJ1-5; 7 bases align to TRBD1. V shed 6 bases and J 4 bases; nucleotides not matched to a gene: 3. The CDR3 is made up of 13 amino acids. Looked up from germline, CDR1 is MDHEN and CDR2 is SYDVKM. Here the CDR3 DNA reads TGTGCCAGCAGCAGGACAGGAAATCAGCCCCAGCATTTT. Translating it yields CASSRTGNQPQHF. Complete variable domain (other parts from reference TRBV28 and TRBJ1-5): DVKVTQSSRYLVKRTGEKVFLECVQDMDHENMFWYRQDPGLGLRLIYFSYDVKMKEKGDIPEGYSVSREKKERFSLILESASTNQTSMYLCASSRTGNQPQHFGDGTRLSIL.

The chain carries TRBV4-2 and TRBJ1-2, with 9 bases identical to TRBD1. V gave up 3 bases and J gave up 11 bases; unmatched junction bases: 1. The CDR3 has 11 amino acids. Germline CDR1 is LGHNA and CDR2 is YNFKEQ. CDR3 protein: CASSQGQGYTF. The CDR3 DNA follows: TGTGCCAGCAGCCAGGGACAGGGATACACCTTC.

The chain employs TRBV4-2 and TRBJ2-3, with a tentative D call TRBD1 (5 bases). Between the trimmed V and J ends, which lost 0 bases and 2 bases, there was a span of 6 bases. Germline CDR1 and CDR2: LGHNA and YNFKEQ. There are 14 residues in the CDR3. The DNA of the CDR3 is TGTGCCAGCAGCCAAGAACAGGTCACAGATACGCAGTATTTT. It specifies CASSQEQVTDTQYF.

The CDR3 region has the DNA TGTGCCAGCAGTTTTGGACTAGCGGGAGGGACAGATACGCAGTATTTT. Protein: CASSFGLAGGTDTQYF. The chain couples TRBV28 to TRBJ2-3; 15 bases agree with TRBD2. Germline lookup yields CDR1 MDHEN and CDR2 SYDVKM. The CDR3 runs 16 residues. The V and J ends lost 3 bases and 3 bases, in that order; junction bases with no gene match: 1.

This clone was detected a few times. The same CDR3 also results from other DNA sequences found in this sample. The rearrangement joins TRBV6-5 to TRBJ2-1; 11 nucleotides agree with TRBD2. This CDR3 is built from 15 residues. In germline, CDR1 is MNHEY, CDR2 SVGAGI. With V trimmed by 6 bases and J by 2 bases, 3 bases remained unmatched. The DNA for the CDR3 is TGTGCCAGCAGACTTAGCGGGAGGGCCTACAATGAGCAGTTCTTC. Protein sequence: CASRLSGRAYNEQFF.

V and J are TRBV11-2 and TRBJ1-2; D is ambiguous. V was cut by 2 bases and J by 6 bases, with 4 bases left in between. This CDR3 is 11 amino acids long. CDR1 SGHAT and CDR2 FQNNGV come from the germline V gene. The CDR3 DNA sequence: TGTGCCAGCAGCTTACTTGATGGCTACACCTTC. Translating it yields CASSLLDGYTF.

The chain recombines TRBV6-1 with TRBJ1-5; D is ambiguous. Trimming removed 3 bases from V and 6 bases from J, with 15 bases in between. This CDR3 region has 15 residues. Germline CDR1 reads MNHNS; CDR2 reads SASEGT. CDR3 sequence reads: CASSETFVGSQPQHF. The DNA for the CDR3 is TGTGCCAGCAGTGAGACCTTCGTGGGCAGTCAGCCCCAGCATTTT.

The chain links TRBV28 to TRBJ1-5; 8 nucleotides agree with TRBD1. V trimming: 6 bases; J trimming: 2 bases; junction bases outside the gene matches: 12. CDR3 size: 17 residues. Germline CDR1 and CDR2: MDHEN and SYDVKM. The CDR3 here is CASSLPDRVIGNQPQHF. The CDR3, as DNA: TGTGCCAGCAGCCTTCCGGACAGGGTGATTGGCAATCAGCCCCAGCATTTT.

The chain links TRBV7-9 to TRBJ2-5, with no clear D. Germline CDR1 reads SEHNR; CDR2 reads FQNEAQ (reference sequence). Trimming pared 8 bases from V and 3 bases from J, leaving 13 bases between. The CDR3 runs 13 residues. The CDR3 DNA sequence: TGTGCCAGCTCCCGGCAGAATAAAGAGACCCAGTACTTC. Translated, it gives CASSRQNKETQYF.

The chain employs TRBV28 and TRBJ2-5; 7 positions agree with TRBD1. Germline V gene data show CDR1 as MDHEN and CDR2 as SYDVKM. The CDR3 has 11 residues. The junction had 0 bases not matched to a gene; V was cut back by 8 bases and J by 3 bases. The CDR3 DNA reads TGTGCCAGCGGGACAGAAGAGACCCAGTACTTC. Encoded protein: CASGTEETQYF.

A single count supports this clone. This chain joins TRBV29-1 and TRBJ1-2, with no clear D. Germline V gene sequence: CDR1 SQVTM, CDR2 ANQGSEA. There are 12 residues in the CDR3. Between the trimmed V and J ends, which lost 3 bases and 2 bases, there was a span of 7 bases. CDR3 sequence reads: CSVEAENYGYTF. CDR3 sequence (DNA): TGCAGCGTTGAGGCAGAGAACTATGGCTACACCTTC.

CDR3 in amino acids: CASSLVDRSGTQYF. CDR3 DNA sequence: TGTGCCAGCAGCTTAGTGGACCGCTCAGGGACCCAGTACTTC. The chain carries TRBV7-8 and TRBJ2-5; D remains ambiguous. Trimming pared 1 base from V and 7 bases from J, leaving 13 bases between. CDR3 length: 14 amino acids. The germline CDR1 and CDR2 sequences are SGHVS and FQNEAQ.

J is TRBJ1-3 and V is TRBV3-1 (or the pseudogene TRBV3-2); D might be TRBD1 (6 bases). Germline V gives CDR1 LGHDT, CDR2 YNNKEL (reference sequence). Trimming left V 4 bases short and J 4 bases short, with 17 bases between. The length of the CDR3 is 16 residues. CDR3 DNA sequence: TGTGCCAGCAGCCTCAAGGGGGGGGGAAGCGGAAACACCATATATTTT. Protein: CASSLKGGGSGNTIYF.

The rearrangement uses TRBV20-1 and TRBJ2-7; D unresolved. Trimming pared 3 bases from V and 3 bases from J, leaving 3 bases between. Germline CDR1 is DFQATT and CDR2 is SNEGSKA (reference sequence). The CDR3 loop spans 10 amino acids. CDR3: CSASIYEQYF. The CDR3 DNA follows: TGCAGTGCTAGCATCTACGAGCAGTACTTC.

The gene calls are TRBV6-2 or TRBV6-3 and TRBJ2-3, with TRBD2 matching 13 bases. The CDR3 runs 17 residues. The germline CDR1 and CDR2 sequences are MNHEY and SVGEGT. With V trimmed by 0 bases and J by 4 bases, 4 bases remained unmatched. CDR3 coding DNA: TGTGCCAGCAGTTACTCCTGGACTAGCGGGAGTCCAGATACGCAGTATTTT. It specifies CASSYSWTSGSPDTQYF.

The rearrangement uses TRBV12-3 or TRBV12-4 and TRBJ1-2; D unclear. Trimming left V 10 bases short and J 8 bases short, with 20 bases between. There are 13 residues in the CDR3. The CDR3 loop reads CATQSRFGPGYTF. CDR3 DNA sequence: TGTGCCACCCAGTCCAGGTTCGGTCCGGGCTACACCTTC.

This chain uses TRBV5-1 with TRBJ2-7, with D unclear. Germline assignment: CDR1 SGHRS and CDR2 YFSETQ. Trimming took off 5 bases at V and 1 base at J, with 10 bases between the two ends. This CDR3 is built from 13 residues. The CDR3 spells CASRSASSYEQYF. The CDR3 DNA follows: TGCGCCAGCAGGTCCGCCAGTTCCTACGAGCAGTACTTC.

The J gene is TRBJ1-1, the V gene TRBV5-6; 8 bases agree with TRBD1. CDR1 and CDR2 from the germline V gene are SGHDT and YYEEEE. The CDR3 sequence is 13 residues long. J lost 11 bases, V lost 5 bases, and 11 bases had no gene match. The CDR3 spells CASSSTRTGRAFF. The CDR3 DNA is TGTGCCAGCAGTTCTACCCGGACAGGGCGGGCTTTCTTT.

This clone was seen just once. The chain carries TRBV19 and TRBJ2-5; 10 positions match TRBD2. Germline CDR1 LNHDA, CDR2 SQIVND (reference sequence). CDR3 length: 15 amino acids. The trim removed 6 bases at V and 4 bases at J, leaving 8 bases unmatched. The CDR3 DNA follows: TGTGCCAGTAGGGCTAGCGGGAGAAGGGGAGAGACCCAGTACTTC. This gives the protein CASRASGRRGETQYF.

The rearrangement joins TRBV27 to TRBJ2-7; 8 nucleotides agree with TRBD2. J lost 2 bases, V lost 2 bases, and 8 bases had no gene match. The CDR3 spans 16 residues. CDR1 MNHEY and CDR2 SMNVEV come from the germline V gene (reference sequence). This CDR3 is CASSLSGGQPAYEQYF. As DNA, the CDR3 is TGTGCCAGCAGTTTAAGCGGGGGACAACCCGCCTACGAGCAGTACTTC.

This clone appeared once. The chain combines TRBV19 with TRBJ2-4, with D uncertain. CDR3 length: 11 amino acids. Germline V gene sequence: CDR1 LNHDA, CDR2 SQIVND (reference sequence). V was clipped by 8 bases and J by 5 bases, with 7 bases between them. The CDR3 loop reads CASRQENIQYF. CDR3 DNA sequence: TGTGCCAGTCGACAAGAAAACATTCAGTACTTC. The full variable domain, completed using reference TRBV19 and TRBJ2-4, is DGGITQSPKYLFRKEGQNVTLSCEQNLNHDAMYWYRQDPGQGLRLIYYSQIVNDFQKGDIAEGYSVSREKKESFPLTVTSAQKNPTAFYLCASRQENIQYFGAGTRLSVL.

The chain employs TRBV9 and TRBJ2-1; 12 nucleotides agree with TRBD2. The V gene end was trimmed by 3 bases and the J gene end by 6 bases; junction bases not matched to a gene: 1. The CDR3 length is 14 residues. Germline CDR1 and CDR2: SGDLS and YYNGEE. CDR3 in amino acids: CASSGTSGINEQFF. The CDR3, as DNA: TGTGCCAGCAGCGGGACTAGCGGGATCAATGAGCAGTTCTTC. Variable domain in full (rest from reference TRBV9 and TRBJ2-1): DSGVTQTPKHLITATGQRVTLRCSPRSGDLSVYWYQQSLDQGLQFLIQYYNGEERAKGNILERFSAQQFPDLHSELNLSSLELGDSALYFCASSGTSGINEQFFGPGTRLTVL.

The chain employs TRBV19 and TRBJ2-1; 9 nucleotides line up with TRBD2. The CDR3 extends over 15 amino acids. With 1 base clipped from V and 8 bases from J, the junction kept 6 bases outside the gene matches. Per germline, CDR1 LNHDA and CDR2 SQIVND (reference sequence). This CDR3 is CASSIVGGRGYEQFF. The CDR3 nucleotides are TGTGCCAGTAGTATAGTAGGCGGGAGGGGCTATGAGCAGTTCTTC. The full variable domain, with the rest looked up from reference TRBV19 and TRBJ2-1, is DGGITQSPKYLFRKEGQNVTLSCEQNLNHDAMYWYRQDPGQGLRLIYYSQIVNDFQKGDIAEGYSVSREKKESFPLTVTSAQKNPTAFYLCASSIVGGRGYEQFFGPGTRLTVL.

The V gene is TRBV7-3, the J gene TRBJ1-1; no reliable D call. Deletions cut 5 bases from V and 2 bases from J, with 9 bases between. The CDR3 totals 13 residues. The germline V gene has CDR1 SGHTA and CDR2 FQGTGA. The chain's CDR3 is CASSVGRNTEAFF. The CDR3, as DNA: TGTGCCAGCAGCGTCGGGAGAAACACTGAAGCTTTCTTT.

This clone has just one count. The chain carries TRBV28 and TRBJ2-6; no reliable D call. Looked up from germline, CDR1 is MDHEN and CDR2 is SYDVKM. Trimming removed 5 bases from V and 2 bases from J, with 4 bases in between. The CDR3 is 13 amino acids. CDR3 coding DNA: TGTGCCAGCAGTCTAGCTGGGGCCAACGTCCTGACTTTC. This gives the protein CASSLAGANVLTF.

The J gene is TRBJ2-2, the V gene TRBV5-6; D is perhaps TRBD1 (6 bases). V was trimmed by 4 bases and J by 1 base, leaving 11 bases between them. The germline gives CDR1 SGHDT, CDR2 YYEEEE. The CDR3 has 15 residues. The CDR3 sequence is CASSPGQLNTGELFF. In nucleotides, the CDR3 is TGTGCCAGCAGCCCTGGACAGCTGAACACCGGGGAGCTGTTTTTT.

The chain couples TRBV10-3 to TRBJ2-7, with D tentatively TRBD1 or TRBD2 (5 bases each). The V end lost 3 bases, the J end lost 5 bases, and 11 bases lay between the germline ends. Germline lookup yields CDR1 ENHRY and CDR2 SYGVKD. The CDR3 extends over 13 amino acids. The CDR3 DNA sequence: TGTGCCATCAGTGATGGGGGTTTGAACGAGCAGTACTTC. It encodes CAISDGGLNEQYF.

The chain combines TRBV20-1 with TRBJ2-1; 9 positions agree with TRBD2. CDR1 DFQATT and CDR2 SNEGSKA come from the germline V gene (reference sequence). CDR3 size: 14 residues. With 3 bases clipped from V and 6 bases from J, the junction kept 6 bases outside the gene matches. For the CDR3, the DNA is TGCAGTGCTAGTCGGACTAGCGACATCAATGAGCAGTTCTTC. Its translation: CSASRTSDINEQFF.